This is a list of T cell receptor beta chains from one sample in a study of T-cell reconstitution after alpha-beta-depleted transplantation in children. MiXCR was run by TCRdb on the PCR reads, yielding one entry per CDR3 protein. The top ten hold around 5% of the sample, which has over 150,000 distinct CDR3 sequences, approximately 7% seen once. The sample was PBMCs, taken before TCRalphabeta/CD19-depleted stem cell transplant. These receptors originate from a boy between 2 and 15 years old with acute lymphoblastic leukemia, due to receive a stem cell transplant. Both conserved end residues are part of each CDR3. Each record gives: CDR3 DNA, CDR3 protein, J gene, clone size, D gene, V gene. The D gene is left open where the match is weak. Clone size, where shown, is once, few, many, or a class for clones that have expanded.

CDR3 DNA: TGTGCCAGCAGGGTGACAGGGGACCCCTACGAGCAGTACTTC; CDR3 protein: CASRVTGDPYEQYF; J gene: TRBJ2-7; clone size: many; D gene: TRBD1; V gene: TRBV12-3/TRBV12-4
CDR3 DNA: TGTGCCAGCAGCCAAGGGGACAGGGCCGTCGAGACCCAGTACTTC; CDR3 protein: CASSQGDRAVETQYF; J gene: TRBJ2-5; clone size: many; D gene: TRBD1; V gene: TRBV14
CDR3 DNA: TGCAGTGCTAAGGGACACTACGAGCAGTACTTC; CDR3 protein: CSAKGHYEQYF; J gene: TRBJ2-7; clone size: few; D gene: -; V gene: TRBV20-1
CDR3 DNA: TGTGCCAGCAGTTGGGTCTTACAGGTGAACACTGAAGCTTTCTTT; CDR3 protein: CASSWVLQVNTEAFF; J gene: TRBJ1-1; clone size: many; D gene: -; V gene: TRBV28
CDR3 DNA: TGTGCCAGCATTAGGGACAGAGACACTGAAGCTTTCTTT; CDR3 protein: CASIRDRDTEAFF; J gene: TRBJ1-1; clone size: many; D gene: TRBD1; V gene: TRBV6-6
CDR3 DNA: TGTGCCAGCAGCAACATCCGGAACATCCCCTCCTACGAGCAGTACTTC; CDR3 protein: CASSNIRNIPSYEQYF; J gene: TRBJ2-7; clone size: few; D gene: -; V gene: TRBV21-1
CDR3 DNA: TGTGCCAGCAGTATAGCGGGTCTAAAGGCCAATGAGCAGTTCTTC; CDR3 protein: CASSIAGLKANEQFF; J gene: TRBJ2-1; clone size: many; D gene: TRBD2; V gene: TRBV27
CDR3 DNA: TGTGCCAGCACCCCGGGGGGGGGCATTTACAATGAGCAGTTCTTC; CDR3 protein: CASTPGGGIYNEQFF; J gene: TRBJ2-1; clone size: -; D gene: TRBD2; V gene: TRBV6-1
CDR3 DNA: TGCGCCAGCAGCTTGGGTGGGGGCACGCAAGAGACCCAGTACTTC; CDR3 protein: CASSLGGGTQETQYF; J gene: TRBJ2-5; clone size: many; D gene: -; V gene: TRBV5-1
CDR3 DNA: TGCAGTGCTAGAGATAGGACTAGCGGTTACTACGAGCAGTACTTC; CDR3 protein: CSARDRTSGYYEQYF; J gene: TRBJ2-7; clone size: many; D gene: TRBD2; V gene: TRBV20-1
CDR3 DNA: TGTGCCAGCAGCTCCTCAACTAAGAACGAGCAGTACTTC; CDR3 protein: CASSSSTKNEQYF; J gene: TRBJ2-7; clone size: -; D gene: -; V gene: TRBV11-2
CDR3 DNA: TGTGCCTGGAGTGTGACAGGGCTGCCAAAACTGTTTTTT; CDR3 protein: CAWSVTGLPKLFF; J gene: TRBJ1-4; clone size: few; D gene: TRBD1; V gene: TRBV30
CDR3 DNA: TGTGCCAGCACACGGGGGACCTACAATGAGCAGTTCTTC; CDR3 protein: CASTRGTYNEQFF; J gene: TRBJ2-1; clone size: many; D gene: -; V gene: TRBV12-3/TRBV12-4
CDR3 DNA: TGTGCCAGCAGTTTAGCAGGGGGCACCGGGGAGCTGTTTTTT; CDR3 protein: CASSLAGGTGELFF; J gene: TRBJ2-2; clone size: many; D gene: -; V gene: TRBV12-3/TRBV12-4
CDR3 DNA: TGTGCCAGTAGTACGATACAGGGGAATCAGCCCCAGCATTTT; CDR3 protein: CASSTIQGNQPQHF; J gene: TRBJ1-5; clone size: -; D gene: TRBD1; V gene: TRBV19
CDR3 DNA: TGTGCCAGCAGCGTAAGTCCGGAACTTGCAGATACGCAGTATTTT; CDR3 protein: CASSVSPELADTQYF; J gene: TRBJ2-3; clone size: -; D gene: -; V gene: TRBV9
CDR3 DNA: TGTGCCAGCAGTTTGGACTGGACAGGGGGAAATCAGCCCCAGCATTTT; CDR3 protein: CASSLDWTGGNQPQHF; J gene: TRBJ1-5; clone size: -; D gene: TRBD1; V gene: TRBV28
CDR3 DNA: TGTGCCAGCAGTTACTCGTCAGGGCCGACCGAGGAAAAACTGTTTTTT; CDR3 protein: CASSYSSGPTEEKLFF; J gene: TRBJ1-4; clone size: few; D gene: -; V gene: TRBV6-5
CDR3 DNA: TGCGCCAGCAGTGAGTCAGACTACGAGCAGTACTTC; CDR3 protein: CASSESDYEQYF; J gene: TRBJ2-7; clone size: many; D gene: -; V gene: TRBV10-2
CDR3 DNA: TGCGCCAGCAGCTTGTATCCGGGAGCCAAAAACATTCAGTACTTC; CDR3 protein: CASSLYPGAKNIQYF; J gene: TRBJ2-4; clone size: few; D gene: -; V gene: TRBV5-1
CDR3 DNA: TGTGCCAGCAGACTAGCGGGGGAGACCCAGTACTTC; CDR3 protein: CASRLAGETQYF; J gene: TRBJ2-5; clone size: many; D gene: TRBD2; V gene: TRBV7-9
CDR3 DNA: TGTGCCAGCAGTCTCCTAGGTCAGAGACAGGGGGCATTAGAAGGCTACACCTTC; CDR3 protein: CASSLLGQRQGALEGYTF; J gene: TRBJ1-2; clone size: many; D gene: TRBD1; V gene: TRBV28
CDR3 DNA: TGCAGTGTTCCTTTGAAACAGGGCGTCCTTACCTACGAGCAGTACTTC; CDR3 protein: CSVPLKQGVLTYEQYF; J gene: TRBJ2-7; clone size: few; D gene: -; V gene: TRBV20-1
CDR3 DNA: TGCGCCAGCAGCTCAACCGGGACCCAAGAGACCCAGTACTTC; CDR3 protein: CASSSTGTQETQYF; J gene: TRBJ2-5; clone size: many; D gene: -; V gene: TRBV5-1
CDR3 DNA: TGCAGCGAGGGGAGCACAGATACGCAGTATTTT; CDR3 protein: CSEGSTDTQYF; J gene: TRBJ2-3; clone size: many; D gene: -; V gene: TRBV29-1
CDR3 DNA: TGTGCCACCAGCCAGCGGGTCCTCAGGGGCCGGACTAATGAAAAACTGTTTTTT; CDR3 protein: CATSQRVLRGRTNEKLFF; J gene: TRBJ1-4; clone size: once; D gene: -; V gene: TRBV3-1
CDR3 DNA: TGTGCCAGCAGGTTAGGGGGGAACACAGATACGCAGTATTTT; CDR3 protein: CASRLGGNTDTQYF; J gene: TRBJ2-3; clone size: -; D gene: -; V gene: TRBV7-2
CDR3 DNA: TGTGCCAGCGGCCCTCAGGACAGGATAAATTCACCCCTCCACTTT; CDR3 protein: CASGPQDRINSPLHF; J gene: TRBJ1-6; clone size: -; D gene: TRBD1; V gene: TRBV6-1
CDR3 DNA: TGCAGTGCTAGGTACGACAGGGACAATCAGCCCCAGCATTTT; CDR3 protein: CSARYDRDNQPQHF; J gene: TRBJ1-5; clone size: few; D gene: TRBD1; V gene: TRBV20-1
CDR3 DNA: TGTGCCAGCAGCCCAGCCGGCGTAAGTGGCTACACCTTC; CDR3 protein: CASSPAGVSGYTF; J gene: TRBJ1-2; clone size: many; D gene: -; V gene: TRBV7-9
CDR3 DNA: TGTGCCAGCAGCTTACAGTCGATTGTGCAGTTCTTC; CDR3 protein: CASSLQSIVQFF; J gene: TRBJ2-1; clone size: many; D gene: -; V gene: TRBV5-5
CDR3 DNA: TGTGCCAGCAGTGGGATCTACCGGTTGTTT; CDR3 protein: CASSGIYRLF; J gene: TRBJ1-6; clone size: few; D gene: -; V gene: TRBV2
CDR3 DNA: TGTGCCAGCAGCTTACGGCTCTATGGCTACACCTTC; CDR3 protein: CASSLRLYGYTF; J gene: TRBJ1-2; clone size: few; D gene: -; V gene: TRBV7-2
CDR3 DNA: TGTGCCAGCAGCCTCGGGACTAGCACCGGGGAGCTGTTTTTT; CDR3 protein: CASSLGTSTGELFF; J gene: TRBJ2-2; clone size: many; D gene: TRBD2; V gene: TRBV13
CDR3 DNA: TGTGCCAGCAGTCCAATAACCCCCCTAGCGGAGAGCACAGATACGCAGTATTTT; CDR3 protein: CASSPITPLAESTDTQYF; J gene: TRBJ2-3; clone size: few; D gene: TRBD2; V gene: TRBV28
CDR3 DNA: TGCGCCAGCAGCTTGAGAGAGAGGGACTACAATGAGCAGTTCTTC; CDR3 protein: CASSLRERDYNEQFF; J gene: TRBJ2-1; clone size: -; D gene: -; V gene: TRBV5-1
CDR3 DNA: TGTGCCAGCAGTCTACACAGGCCCGGTGAGCAGTTCTTC; CDR3 protein: CASSLHRPGEQFF; J gene: TRBJ2-1; clone size: many; D gene: -; V gene: TRBV6-5
CDR3 DNA: TGCAGCGTTCTTGGCCGACGACTAGCGGGATCCTACAATGAGCAGTTCTTC; CDR3 protein: CSVLGRRLAGSYNEQFF; J gene: TRBJ2-1; clone size: many; D gene: TRBD2; V gene: TRBV29-1
CDR3 DNA: TGCAGTGCTAGAGATAGGGGCAGGGGCCCCCTTGGCTACACCTTC; CDR3 protein: CSARDRGRGPLGYTF; J gene: TRBJ1-2; clone size: -; D gene: -; V gene: TRBV20-1
CDR3 DNA: TGTGCCAGCAGTTTATGGCAGGGTAATTCCGAGCAGTACTTC; CDR3 protein: CASSLWQGNSEQYF; J gene: TRBJ2-7; clone size: many; D gene: -; V gene: TRBV28